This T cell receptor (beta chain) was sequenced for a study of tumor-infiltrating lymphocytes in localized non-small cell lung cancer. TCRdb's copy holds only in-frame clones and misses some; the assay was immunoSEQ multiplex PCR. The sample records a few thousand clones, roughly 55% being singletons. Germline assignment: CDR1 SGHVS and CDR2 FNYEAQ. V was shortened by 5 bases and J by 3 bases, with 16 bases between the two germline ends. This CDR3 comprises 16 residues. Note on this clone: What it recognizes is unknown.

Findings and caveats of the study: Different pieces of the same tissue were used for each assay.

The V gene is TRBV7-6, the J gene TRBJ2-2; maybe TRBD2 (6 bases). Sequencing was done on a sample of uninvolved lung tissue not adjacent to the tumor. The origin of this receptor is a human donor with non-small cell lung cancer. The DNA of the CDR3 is TGTGCCAGCAGCCGAGAAACCGGGACTCACACCGGGGAGCTGTTTTTT. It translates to CASSRETGTHTGELFF.